These 4 T cell receptor beta chains were sequenced from one sample in a study of tumor and adjacent non-tumor tissue in lung cancer. RNA was extracted from bulk tissue without any cell sorting. Three rounds of nested PCR, following a modified ARM-PCR protocol, produced the TCRbeta library. TCRdb fed the multiplex PCR reads into MiXCR, producing one record per CDR3 protein. Of more than 75,000 distinct CDR3 sequences in the sample, 65% to 75% were seen once. Sequenced sample: lung tumor tissue. The source is a woman in her seventies with non-small cell lung cancer.

Worth noting for this clonotype: A much larger clone differs from this one at a single base, so this may be a read error. This chain links TRBV20-1 with TRBJ2-7; no reliable D call. Trimming shortened V by 3 bases and J by 9 bases, and 21 bases separated the two germline ends. The CDR3 has 14 residues. The germline V gene encodes CDR1 DFQATT and CDR2 SNEGSKA (reference sequence). CDR3 region: CSASPLDRSMGQYF. In DNA form, the CDR3 reads TGCAGTGCTAGCCCCCTCGATCGGTCAATGGGGCAGTACTTC.

As regards this clonotype: In this CDR3 the conserved last residue, phenylalanine or tryptophan, is missing, so a read error is likely. The DNA is left out, because the CDR3 cannot be placed on it with certainty; the CDR3 is given as TCRdb lists it. V is TRBV11-1 and J is TRBJ2-1; TRBD1, as called in the table, went unchecked against the DNA. The CDR3 has 13 amino acids, counting both end residues. Germline loops: CDR1 SGHAT, CDR2 FQDESV (reference sequence). The CDR3 region is CASSPGPVGERFL.

This clonotype occurred many times. V usage is TRBV11-2 and J usage is TRBJ2-1; no definite D call. There are 13 residues in the CDR3. Trimming cost V 5 bases and J 2 bases, with 7 bases left between them. The germline V gene encodes CDR1 SGHAT and CDR2 FQNNGV. This chain's CDR3 is CASSPRPYNEQFF. The CDR3, as DNA: TGTGCCAGCAGCCCTCGCCCCTACAATGAGCAGTTCTTC.

Concerning this clonotype itself: A single base separates this from a much larger clone, so it may be a read error. This rearrangement joins TRBV18 to TRBJ2-7; tentatively, D is TRBD1 or TRBD2 (6 bases each). Germline CDR1 is KGHSH and CDR2 is LQKENI. The CDR3 totals 15 residues. CDR3 region: CASSQGGTRSYEQYF. The DNA for the CDR3 is TGCGCCAGCTCCCAAGGGGGGACGCGCTCCTACGAGCAGTACTTC.